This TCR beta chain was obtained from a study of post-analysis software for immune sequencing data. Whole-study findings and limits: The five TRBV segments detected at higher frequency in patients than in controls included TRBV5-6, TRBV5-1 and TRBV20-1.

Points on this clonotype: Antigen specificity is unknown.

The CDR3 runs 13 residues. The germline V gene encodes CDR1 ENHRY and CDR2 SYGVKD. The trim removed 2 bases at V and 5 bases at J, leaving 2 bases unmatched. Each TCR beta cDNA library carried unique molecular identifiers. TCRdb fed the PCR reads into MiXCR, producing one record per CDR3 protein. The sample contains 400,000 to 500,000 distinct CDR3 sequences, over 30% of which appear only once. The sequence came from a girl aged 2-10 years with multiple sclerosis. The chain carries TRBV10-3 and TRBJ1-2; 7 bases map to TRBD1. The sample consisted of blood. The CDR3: CAISEGTDYGYTF. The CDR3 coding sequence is TGTGCCATCAGTGAGGGGACAGATTATGGCTACACCTTC.